This TCR beta chain was recovered during a study of shared clonotypes between healthy human individuals. Study-wide points: The diversity represented, both genetic and in exposure history, was limited by few donors.

Notes on this clone: Its matching antigen is unknown.

V lost 8 bases and J lost 1, with 18 bases in between. CDR1 is SEHNR and CDR2 is FQNEAQ in the germline V gene (reference sequence). This CDR3 has 15 residues. Sorted-subset replicate PCR reactions contained 200 to 250 ng DNA, corresponding to roughly 29,000 T cell genomes. Clones were sequenced by immunoSEQ multiplex PCR, and TCRdb holds only the in-frame ones, with some missing. Of over 300,000 clones listed, 80% to 90% are singletons. The sequence came from a man aged 18 to 30 in good health. The material sequenced was memory CD8+ T cells sorted from blood. Subset described: CD45RO+ cells pooled with CCR7-negative TemRA cells. V usage is TRBV7-9 and J usage is TRBJ2-7; D perhaps matches TRBD2 (5 bases). CDR3 DNA: TGTGCCAGCTCCCTGCCCCGGCCGGGATCCTACGAGCAGTACTTC. Amino acid sequence: CASSLPRPGSYEQYF.